Below are 10 T cell receptor beta chains sequenced from a single sample in a study of blood T cell repertoires in COVID-19. The assay was immunoSEQ multiplex PCR, and TCRdb's table has in-frame clones only and misses some. This sample has 60,000 to 80,000 clones, with roughly 80% found just once. The sample consisted of PBMCs or T cells enriched from blood (not recorded which). The receptors shown here come from a woman in her 40s with acute COVID-19.

This clone was recorded only once. The genes are TRBV27 and TRBJ2-1; 8 bases agree with TRBD1. Germline CDR1 MNHEY, CDR2 SMNVEV (reference sequence). With 5 bases clipped from V and 4 bases from J, the junction kept 7 bases outside the gene matches. CDR3 length equals 15 residues. The CDR3 sequence: CASSGVGTGYNEQFF. CDR3 DNA: TGTGCCAGCAGTGGGGTGGGGACAGGATACAATGAGCAGTTCTTC.

The genes are TRBV4-2 and TRBJ1-1; D is undetermined. In germline, CDR1 is LGHNA, CDR2 YNFKEQ. This CDR3 is built from 15 residues. Trimming stripped 1 base from V and 0 bases from J, with 9 bases between. CDR3 protein: CASSQGGLMNTEAFF. The CDR3 nucleotides read TGTGCCAGCAGCCAAGGAGGACTGATGAACACTGAAGCTTTCTTT.

The table lists this clone with a count of one. The DNA for the CDR3 is TGTGCCAGTAGGGCCGGAGTGGGTTACAATGAGCAGTTCTTC. Translating it yields CASRAGVGYNEQFF. V and J are TRBV19 and TRBJ2-1; D gene ambiguous. CDR3 length: 14 amino acids. CDR1 LNHDA and CDR2 SQIVND come from the germline V gene (reference sequence). V gave up 6 bases and J gave up 4 bases, with 13 bases separating them.

This chain links TRBV7-9 with TRBJ1-1; 9 bases agree with TRBD1. CDR1 and CDR2 (germline): SEHNR, FQNEAQ (reference sequence). The trim removed 5 bases at V and 1 base at J, leaving 11 bases unmatched. The CDR3 has 17 amino acids. CDR3 residues: CASSPDRGELRNTEAFF. For the CDR3, the DNA is TGTGCCAGCAGCCCGGACAGGGGAGAGTTACGGAACACTGAAGCTTTCTTT. Drawing the rest from reference TRBV7-9 and TRBJ1-1, the complete variable domain is DTGVSQNPRHKITKRGQNVTFRCDPISEHNRLYWYRQTLGQGPEFLTYFQNEAQLEKSRLLSDRFSAERPKGSFSTLEIQRTEQGDSAMYLCASSPDRGELRNTEAFFGQGTRLTVV.

V gene TRBV10-3 combines with J gene TRBJ2-7, with D possibly being TRBD1 (5 bases). Germline V gene sequence: CDR1 ENHRY, CDR2 SYGVKD. This CDR3 comprises 16 residues. With 3 bases removed from V and 1 base from J, the gap between germline ends came to 16 bases. CDR3: CAISDSGSDRSYEQYF. The CDR3 DNA reads TGTGCCATCAGTGACTCCGGAAGCGACAGATCCTACGAGCAGTACTTC.

There are a few counts of this clone. J is TRBJ1-4 and V is TRBV7-8; D remains ambiguous. V dropped 5 bases and J dropped 0 bases, with 10 bases sitting between them. The CDR3 has 15 residues. Germline CDR1 is SGHVS and CDR2 is FQNEAQ. The DNA for the CDR3 is TGTGCCAGCAGCGGTCACAGAGCAACTAATGAAAAACTGTTTTTT. Protein: CASSGHRATNEKLFF.

V is TRBV3-1 (or the pseudogene TRBV3-2) and J is TRBJ1-2; D call uncertain. The germline V gene has CDR1 LGHDT and CDR2 YNNKEL (reference sequence). The CDR3 consists of 15 residues. The V and J ends lost 1 base and 8 bases respectively, with 17 bases between them. This CDR3 reads CASSQGRAERRGYTF. DNA for the CDR3: TGTGCCAGCAGCCAAGGACGAGCTGAAAGGAGGGGCTACACCTTC.

The genes are TRBV2 and TRBJ2-2; 8 bases are shared with TRBD2. J lost 0 bases, V lost 5 bases, and 2 bases had no gene match. CDR1 is SNHLY, CDR2 FYNNEI, per germline. CDR3 length: 15 amino acids. CDR3 loop: CASSRAGANTGELFF. CDR3 sequence (DNA): TGTGCCAGCAGTAGAGCGGGAGCGAACACCGGGGAGCTGTTTTTT.

CDR3 nucleotides: TGCAGCGTTGGGGGGGGCTTGGATGGCTACACCTTC. It yields the protein CSVGGGLDGYTF. The gene calls are TRBV29-1 and TRBJ1-2; the D gene is possibly TRBD1 (6 bases). The germline CDR1 and CDR2 sequences are SQVTM and ANQGSEA. V was shortened by 4 bases and J by 6 bases, with 12 bases between the two germline ends. The CDR3 contains 12 residues.

This clone was found a few times. The V and J genes are TRBV10-2 and TRBJ1-1, with 9 bases aligning to TRBD1. Germline CDR1 reads WSHSY; CDR2 reads SAAADI. V trimming: 6 bases; J trimming: 3 bases; junction bases outside the gene matches: 14. This CDR3 is 17 amino acids long. CDR3 region: CASRDVPGQGSDTEAFF. The CDR3 region has the DNA TGCGCCAGCAGGGACGTCCCGGGACAGGGTTCAGACACTGAAGCTTTCTTT.